The 6 T cell receptor beta chains reported below all come from one sample, sequenced in a study of persistence of HIV-infected CD4 T cells. Their cognate antigens are unknown. This was the immunoSEQ version 4 assay in survey mode. Profiling relied on immunoSEQ multiplex PCR, and the TCRdb table lists in-frame clones only, not all of them. Found here are 35,000 to 50,000 clones, around 90% of them singletons; the top ten hold 1%. Nonspecific anti-CD3/anti-CD28 bead stimulation represents the broad CD4+ T cell repertoire. CD4+ T cells upregulating both CD40 ligand and CD69 were sorted as responding cells. Specimen: CD4+ T cells sorted from PBMCs after roughly 17-hour stimulation, collected from a patient who received antiretroviral therapy. These receptor sequences come from an adult man with HIV who was CMV-seropositive.

This clone was detected a few times. V gene TRBV29-1 combines with J gene TRBJ1-5; 8 nucleotides line up with TRBD1. Germline-derived CDR1 and CDR2 are SQVTM and ANQGSEA. This CDR3 has 15 residues. V gave up 0 bases and J gave up 6 bases; unmatched junction bases: 7. CDR3 amino acids: CSVEDDSQGGQPQHF. In DNA, the CDR3 is TGCAGCGTTGAAGATGATTCACAGGGGGGTCAGCCCCAGCATTTT.

The V and J genes are TRBV30 and TRBJ1-3; D not certain. This CDR3 contains 14 residues. V lost 4 bases to trimming and J lost 2 bases, with 12 bases between them. The germline gives CDR1 GTSNPN, CDR2 SVGIG (reference sequence). CDR3 sequence (DNA): TGTGCCTGGACAAATCGGGGAACTGGAAACACCATATATTTT. Translation gives CAWTNRGTGNTIYF.

The chain combines TRBV19 with TRBJ1-1; D gene uncertain. The V and J ends lost 5 bases and 1 base respectively, with 14 bases between them. Germline CDR1 LNHDA, CDR2 SQIVND (reference sequence). The CDR3 loop spans 15 amino acids. The CDR3 spells CASSRRQRQNTEAFF. The CDR3 nucleotides read TGTGCCAGTAGTCGCCGCCAGAGGCAGAACACTGAAGCTTTCTTT.

This chain connects TRBV27 to TRBJ2-2; D gene uncertain. This CDR3 region has 13 residues. CDR1 is MNHEY and CDR2 is SMNVEV in the germline V gene (reference sequence). The ends were cut back, 10 bases at V and 4 bases at J, with 13 bases in the middle. The CDR3, as DNA: TGTGCCACCCGCCGGGTTAGCACCGGGGAGCTGTTTTTT. Translating gives CATRRVSTGELFF.

J is TRBJ2-2 and V is TRBV2; the D call may be TRBD1 or TRBD2 (5 bases each). This CDR3 contains 15 residues. Germline CDR1 reads SNHLY; CDR2 reads FYNNEI. With 8 bases removed from V and 5 bases from J, the gap between germline ends came to 18 bases. The CDR3 loop is CASRTEGPYTGELFF. The CDR3 DNA sequence: TGTGCCAGCCGAACTGAGGGGCCCTATACCGGGGAGCTGTTTTTT.

CDR3 sequence reads: CASSPGGTHNEQFF. DNA for the CDR3: TGTGCCAGCTCACCAGGGGGCACACACAATGAGCAGTTCTTC. The rearrangement links TRBV18 to TRBJ2-1, with a tentative D call TRBD1 (6 bases). Germline lookup yields CDR1 KGHSH and CDR2 LQKENI. The CDR3 runs to 14 residues. The ends were cut back, 2 bases at V and 5 bases at J, with 10 bases in the middle.